This TCR beta chain came from a study of vaccination effects on CD4 cells after COVID-19 (dated 2022 in TCRdb). Regarding the research as a whole: Participants received two doses of either the BNT162b2 or the mRNA-1273 mRNA SARS-CoV-2 vaccine. In the study, cultures from other donors were sequenced using the Oncomine TCR Beta short-read assay on an Illumina iSeq 100. Pre-vaccine samples were drawn from two convalescent patients 16 days and one week before the first dose, at 142 and 148 days after COVID-19 diagnosis. SARS-CoV-2 spike-specific CD4+ TCR repertoires were compared before and after mRNA vaccination in COVID-19 convalescent patients and in infection-naive vaccine recipients. The full study included ten to eleven COVID-19 convalescent patients and several SARS-CoV-2-naive healthy vaccine recipients. Results and caveats for the whole study, not just this receptor: Among convalescent patients, the spike-reactive repertoire after vaccination was made up mainly of new vaccine-induced clones that were largely distinct from the clones induced by infection. Only a small number of convalescent patients were included, and no early post-infection timepoints were available, which limited the study. Marked clonal contraction was observed in both infection-induced and vaccine-induced clones at late post-vaccination timepoints, consistent with waning T cell responses.

Receptors were amplified or captured by the immunoSEQ multiplex PCR assay. DNA from the cultured, isolated CD4+ T cells was subjected to TCR beta CDR3 sequencing. In the authors' own workflow: Non-productive TCR sequences were removed, reads were trimmed to the CDR3 region, and CDR3s of at least 7 amino acids were retained. Antigen-specific clonotypes were identified with the MANAFEST web app by comparing expansion in peptide wells against reference cultures. Positive clones required FDR<0.05 expansion versus reference and all other wells, odds ratio above 5, and frequency above 0.1% in two replicate wells. Clonotypes significantly expanded in SARS-CoV-2 spike wells and in at least one common cold coronavirus spike condition were defined as cross-reactive. CDR3 similarity was assessed by Levenshtein distance using the stringdist R package, and unrooted trees were constructed with ape in R 3.6.1. Held by TCRdb, this immuneACCESS table contains in-frame sequences only and omits some clones. Under half of the omission traces to an unresolved V gene where checked; the cause of the rest is unknown. V and J calls and clone size are given by that table; D and trimming were obtained from the DNA. Counted in this sample were some 40,000 clones; around 73% of them appeared once. Of the sample, approximately 17% is held by the ten largest clones.

This clone has only one observation. Its recognized antigen is unknown. No much larger clonotype is one base removed from it; base qualities were not supplied. The ViraFEST assay stimulated PBMC with viral peptide pools and then used TCR sequencing to identify antigen-specific CD4+ T cell clonotypes by expansion. After roughly 11 days of culture, CD4+ T cells were isolated with the EasySep CD4+ T cell isolation kit. Convalescent patients had PCR-confirmed SARS-CoV-2 infection between March and December 2020, before Alpha, Beta and Delta variants emerged in the United States. A few million PBMC per well were cultured in IMDM with about 5% human AB serum, 8.5 to 10 IU/ml IL-2 and gentamicin, plus 10 ug/ml peptides. On days 3 and 7, half of the culture medium was replaced with fresh IL-2-containing medium. Unless noted otherwise, every peptide stimulation condition was grown in triplicate wells. Using Ficoll-Paque Plus gradient centrifugation, PBMC were separated from whole blood and then either used fresh or cryopreserved at -140C. The overlapping peptide pools covered the spike proteins of SARS-CoV-2 as well as those of the common cold coronaviruses HCoV-NL63, HCoV-OC43 and HCoV-229E. The QIAamp micro DNA kit was used to extract genomic DNA from the cultured CD4+ T cells.

This receptor was obtained from a human donor who had a prior SARS-CoV-2 infection. Sample: CD4+ T cells from PBMCs cultured with HCoV-NL63 spike peptides, taken before COVID-19 vaccination. In light of the paper, this sample's cell subset or site label describes: HCoV-NL63 spike overlapping peptide pool stimulation.

The CDR3 reads CASSPGLAGVTAQYF. At the DNA level, the sequence is TGTGCCAGCAGTCCGGGACTAGCGGGAGTTACGGCCCAGTACTTC. The V gene is TRBV27 and the J gene is TRBJ2-5; 14 middle bases align to TRBD2. In the germline V gene (reference sequence), CDR1 corresponds to MNHEY and CDR2 to SMNVEV. Germline trimming amounts to 5 bases on V and 9 bases on J, with 8 as the count of junction bases outside the gene matches. The CDR3, cysteine through phenylalanine, is 15 amino acids long. Only the CDR3 portion is preserved as DNA: 45 bases, with reading frame beginning at the first base.